Reported below is one T cell receptor (beta chain). Its specificity is unknown. Sample-barcoded 5' priming and a J-beta primer mix drove a second PCR of roughly 7 to 11 cycles. A template-switch adaptor containing 12 random nucleotides labeled each cDNA molecule. TCRdb re-derived calls from the 5' RACE reads in MiXCR, one entry per CDR3 protein. The table lists hundreds of thousands of distinct CDR3 sequences, approximately 60% of them singletons. V lost 9 bases, J lost 1 base, and 6 bases stayed unmatched. The germline gives CDR1 LGHNA, CDR2 YSLEER. This CDR3 spans 13 amino acids. All donors came from Russia, were Caucasian and healthy, and spanned ages about 6 to 100. PBMCs numbering at least 6 million were isolated per sample. This entry comes from a study of blood T cells in healthy people across ages. Study-wide results and limits: A roughly linear age-dependent decrease characterized TCR beta diversity per million T cells.

V and J are TRBV4-3 and TRBJ2-7; TRBD2 agrees at 7 bases. The sequence came from a man in his forties in good health. Sequencing used blood. The DNA for the CDR3 is TGCGCCAGGTACCAGCGGGAATCCTACGAGCAGTACTTC. This translates into CARYQRESYEQYF.